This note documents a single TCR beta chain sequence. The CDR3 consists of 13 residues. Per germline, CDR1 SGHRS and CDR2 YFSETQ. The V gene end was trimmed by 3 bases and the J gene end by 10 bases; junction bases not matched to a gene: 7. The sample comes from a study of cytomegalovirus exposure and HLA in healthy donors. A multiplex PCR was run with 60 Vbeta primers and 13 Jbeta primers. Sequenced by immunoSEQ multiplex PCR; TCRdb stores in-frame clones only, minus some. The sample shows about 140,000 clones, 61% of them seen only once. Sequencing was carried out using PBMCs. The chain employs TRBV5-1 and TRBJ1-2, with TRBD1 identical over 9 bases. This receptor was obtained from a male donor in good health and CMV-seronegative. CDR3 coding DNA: TGCGCCAGCAGCTGGGACAGGGATAATTCCTACACCTTC. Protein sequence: CASSWDRDNSYTF.